This is a list of T cell receptor beta chains from one sample in a study of radiotherapy plus CTLA-4 blockade in lung cancer. Produced via immunoSEQ multiplex PCR; TCRdb's table is partial and in-frame only. The sample carries about 97,000 clones, roughly 74% recorded once. The sequenced sample was peripheral blood, obtained from a patient treated with radiotherapy plus ipilimumab. These receptors came from a human donor with non-small cell lung cancer who had a partial response to radiotherapy plus ipilimumab. Some clones in this sample may be carry-over from other donors' samples. CDR3s leave out the opening cysteine and the closing phenylalanine or tryptophan. Clone size, where shown, is once, few, many, or a class for clones that have expanded.

>12|TRBV5-1|-
ASSSQDYRYGYT
>11|TRBV2|once
ASSFSQGHNLH
>16|TRBV18|-
ASSPVAGGPSSTDTQY
>11|TRBV11-2|-
ASSAYSNQPQH
>14|TRBV18|-
ASSPQGYRSYNEQF
>15|TRBV28|-
ASSVGQGLGMNTEAF
>11|TRBV5-1|once
ASSFSGTREQY
>11|TRBV10-2|-
ASKGTGHETQY
>17|TRBV4-2|once
ASSQDDGTAGTLSYEQY
>11|TRBV18|-
ASSPNKNTEAF
>12|TRBV5-1|-
ASSSGTVYNEQF
>10|TRBV2|-
ASSERIVEQY
>14|TRBV19|once
ASSMVRGTGNQPQH
>15|TRBV4-1|-
ASSQALSLLVNEKLF
>13|TRBV2|-
ASSSSGTGLNEQY
>14|TRBV7-6|few
ASSLVVASGANVLT
>14|TRBV7-9|-
ASSSPAHRGTYEQY
>15|TRBV4-1|-
ASSQPWGKTLNEKLF
>13|TRBV29-1|-
SVALGQGAAGELF
>12|TRBV5-1|-
ASGWGPGNTEAF
>12|TRBV19|-
ATTDRGYNQPQH
>12|TRBV5-1|-
ASSWKGQQETQY
>13|TRBV7-3|-
ASSLKGGLNTEAF
>12|TRBV5-5|-
ASSLSGGRGEQY
>13|TRBV4-3|-
ASSQDVGQPYGYT
>12|TRBV29-1|-
SVVLQTVNYGYT
>12|TRBV5-4|-
ASSLEGGIHEQY
>13|TRBV27|-
ASSLSLAGYNEQF
>12|TRBV19|-
ASSITPLAGELF
>9|TRBV11-2|-
ASSRGNTQY
>12|TRBV28|-
ASSPTSPQETQY
>9|TRBV20-1|-
SANRGETQY
>13|TRBV11-3|-
ASSLSPQTSYEQY
>13|TRBV5-1|-
ASSLVGGSTDTQY
>14|TRBV28|-
ASSLRAGGITDTQY
>12|TRBV19|few
ASSIAMSANVLT
>14|TRBV11-2|-
ASSLGVAGYQETQY
>14|TRBV7-9|-
ASSLGGLWTYNEQF
>14|TRBV25-1|-
ASSSEPGTGGEPLH
>13|TRBV19|-
ASSTTGISYNEQF
>12|TRBV5-1|few
ASSLGPVNSPLH
>12|TRBV15|-
ATTRRQSQETQY
>13|TRBV4-3|-
ASSQDRGFPLRTF
>14|TRBV10-3|-
AISEGAGGRLYEQY